This is a list of T cell receptor beta chains from one sample in a study of molecular identifiers for immune sequencing clone quantification. TCRdb reprocessed the PCR reads via MiXCR and lists one record per CDR3 protein. The table shows 400,000 to 600,000 distinct CDR3 sequences, with approximately 25% occurring only once. The material sequenced was naive CD8+ T cells from blood, with Jurkat cell RNA spiked in. The receptors were sampled from a human donor in good health. Some libraries in this study had Jurkat cell RNA spiked in. CDR3s include the opening cysteine and the closing phenylalanine or tryptophan. A D gene is named only where the DNA matches it firmly. Size tells how often a clone was seen (once, few, many) or the class of an expanded clone, and some rows leave it out.

j_call,d_call,clone_size,v_call,cdr3_aa,cdr3_nt
TRBJ2-7,NA,NA,TRBV27,CASTSGVIGDEQYF,TGTGCCAGCACCTCAGGGGTGATCGGGGACGAGCAGTACTTC
TRBJ2-3,NA,NA,TRBV9,CASSVVVGSHGDTQYF,TGTGCCAGCAGCGTAGTGGTCGGGAGTCATGGAGATACGCAGTATTTT
TRBJ2-4,TRBD1,NA,TRBV6-5,CASSYSLTGASQNIQYF,TGTGCCAGCAGTTACTCGCTCACAGGGGCGAGCCAAAACATTCAGTACTTC
TRBJ2-7,NA,few,TRBV19,CASGDGTYEQYF,TGTGCCAGTGGCGACGGAACCTACGAGCAGTACTTC
TRBJ2-3,NA,NA,TRBV10-1,CASSEGGPTDTQYF,TGCGCCAGCAGTGAAGGGGGACCCACAGATACGCAGTATTTT
TRBJ2-3,TRBD2,many,TRBV5-1,CASSHPGLDPTDTQYF,TGCGCCAGCAGCCATCCCGGACTAGACCCAACAGATACGCAGTATTTT
TRBJ2-7,NA,NA,TRBV20-1,CSARDLAGLWYEQYF,TGCAGTGCTAGAGATCTGGCGGGGTTATGGTACGAGCAGTACTTC
TRBJ1-5,NA,NA,TRBV30,CAWSSREYSNQPQHF,TGTGCCTGGAGTTCCCGGGAGTATAGCAATCAGCCCCAGCATTTT
TRBJ2-7,NA,few,TRBV29-1,CSVLAYNYEQYF,TGCAGCGTTTTAGCCTACAACTACGAGCAGTACTTC
TRBJ2-1,TRBD1,NA,TRBV29-1,CSVVARGRDNEQFF,TGCAGCGTTGTTGCCAGGGGGCGCGATAATGAGCAGTTCTTC
TRBJ2-3,TRBD2,many,TRBV12-3/TRBV12-4,CASSEAGGVTDTQYF,TGTGCCAGCAGTGAAGCGGGGGGAGTAACAGATACGCAGTATTTT
TRBJ2-3,NA,NA,TRBV5-1,CASSFRDALRDTQYF,TGCGCCAGCAGCTTCCGGGACGCCCTCAGAGATACGCAGTATTTT
TRBJ2-5,NA,NA,TRBV11-2,CASSPYRDHMEETQYF,TGTGCCAGCAGCCCCTACCGGGACCACATGGAGGAGACCCAGTACTTC
TRBJ1-1,NA,NA,TRBV19,CASSILGTDTEAFF,TGTGCCAGTAGTATTCTGGGAACGGACACTGAAGCTTTCTTT
TRBJ1-2,TRBD1,NA,TRBV28,CASSEGGAGYTF,TGTGCCAGCAGCGAAGGGGGCGCTGGCTACACCTTC
TRBJ2-2,NA,NA,TRBV6-1,CATTGSRTGMYTGELFF,TGTGCCACCACCGGATCTCGAACAGGGATGTACACCGGGGAGCTGTTTTTT
TRBJ1-1,NA,NA,TRBV7-2,CASSPGQNVEAFF,TGTGCCAGCAGCCCGGGACAAAACGTTGAAGCTTTCTTT
TRBJ2-7,NA,NA,TRBV7-9,CASSLVQNNYEQYF,TGTGCCAGCAGCTTAGTCCAGAACAACTACGAGCAGTACTTC
TRBJ1-2,NA,NA,TRBV30,CAWSAEKGTDSYGYTF,TGTGCCTGGAGTGCCGAAAAGGGGACTGACAGCTATGGCTACACCTTC
TRBJ1-1,NA,few,TRBV4-1,CASSQEGGWGYTEAFF,TGCGCCAGCAGCCAAGAAGGTGGGTGGGGGTACACTGAAGCTTTCTTT
TRBJ2-7,TRBD1,few,TRBV7-9,CASSADRTSYEQYF,TGTGCCAGCAGCGCGGACAGGACTTCCTACGAGCAGTACTTC
TRBJ2-1,TRBD2,NA,TRBV28,CASTAGGVYKEQFF,TGTGCCAGCACTGCGGGAGGGGTCTACAAAGAGCAGTTCTTC
TRBJ2-5,NA,many,TRBV29-1,CSVDFGIGFQETQYF,TGCAGCGTTGATTTCGGTATAGGGTTCCAAGAGACCCAGTACTTC
TRBJ2-3,NA,NA,TRBV10-3,CAISDPVGHHTDTQYF,TGTGCCATCAGTGATCCGGTCGGACACCACACAGATACGCAGTATTTT
TRBJ2-7,NA,few,TRBV5-5,CASSLAGSLGYEQYF,TGTGCCAGCAGCTTGGCGGGGTCATTAGGCTACGAGCAGTACTTC
TRBJ2-3,NA,many,TRBV7-9,CASSPPDLGMSTDTQYF,TGTGCCAGCAGCCCGCCGGATCTGGGGATGAGCACAGATACGCAGTATTTT
TRBJ1-1,NA,NA,TRBV7-6,CASTLTGTTEAFF,TGTGCCAGCACCCTTACTGGGACCACTGAAGCTTTCTTT